The present entry profiles one T cell receptor (beta chain) with its context. Its binding antigen is unknown. Nothing much larger sits one base from this clone, and base qualities are not available. The data stem from a study of blood T cells in healthy people across ages (dated by TCRdb to about 2015). Looking at the study overall: In model experiments, roughly one uniquely barcoded TCR beta cDNA molecule per two T cells was captured by template switching. To track age-related changes in TCR beta repertoire diversity, the study relied on deep sequencing normalized with unique cDNA molecular identifiers. The donors were split into four age groups: young (average around 15 years), middle-aged (around 37), aged (about 56) and long-lived (over 80). To avoid experimental bias, donors of different ages were distributed randomly across sequencing lanes. The study analyzed two additional independent replicas of 1 million unique cDNA reads from the same blood draw for two donors, one aged 18 to 30 and one aged 80 or older. Results the study describes overall, beyond this receptor: Estimates of total diversity based on one million sequenced T cells were considered lower bounds and underestimates. Because the CMV infection status of the donors was unknown, age-related changes in expanded clonotypes may potentially have been confounded. As age increased, observed TCR beta diversity per million T cells dropped in a roughly linear way, and a significant reduction was already evident by age approximately 40. Since profiling was done on bulk unsorted PBMCs, naive and antigen-experienced compartments could not be conclusively compared. Compared with the aged group, more naive CD4+ T cells, fewer expanded clones and increased TCR diversity were shown by the long-lived group, suggesting age selection. The percentage of naive T cells measured by flow cytometry correlated strongly with observed TCR beta diversity.

The approximately 40 donors, aged about 6 to 100 years, were systemically healthy Caucasian individuals from Russia. Each donor gave 8 to 10 milliliters of peripheral blood, collected into EDTA-treated Vacutainer tubes. Ficoll-Paque density-gradient centrifugation was used to isolate PBMCs, with at least 6.5 million obtained per sample. Total RNA, at least 6 micrograms per sample, was extracted from PBMCs with Trizol reagent. For every donor, an aliquot of PBMCs went through flow cytometry to measure the percentages of naive CD45RAhigh/CD27high T cells. Preparation of the library involved 5' RACE. Sequencing was performed on an Illumina HiSeq 2500. A second PCR of about 6 to 11 cycles was performed with a sample-barcoded 5' primer and a J-beta primer mix. Each TCR beta cDNA molecule received a unique molecular identifier from a template-switch 5' adaptor carrying 12 random nucleotides. Each sample yielded at least 2.5 million CDR3-containing paired-end reads. First-strand cDNA synthesis was performed from all RNA using the Mint cDNA synthesis kit, with priming by a TRBC-specific oligonucleotide. After uracil-DNA glycosylase treatment, a first 18-cycle PCR used universal primers M1SS and BC2_uni_R on all cDNA. In the original analysis: Normalization of each sample was performed by random selection of 1 million high-quality reads, each carrying a distinct molecular identifier. Instead of being binned into consensus sequences, reads with shared molecular identifiers were discarded. MiTCR, set to a Q25 quality threshold and the strictest error-elimination algorithm, was used for CDR3 identification, clonotype clustering and error correction. Lower-bound total TCR beta diversity was estimated with a nonparametric unseen species model using Euler transformation. TCRdb reran the public reads through fastp at Q25 and MiXCR, keeping productive beta chains. Each CDR3 protein gets just one entry, which takes the most common genes and DNA from the rows behind it. The V and J calls reflect TCRdb's pipeline rather than the authors' work. The table for this sample lists fewer than 750,000 distinct CDR3 sequences; roughly half of them were counted only once. Jointly, the top ten make up roughly 13% of the sample.

As encoded in the germline V gene, CDR1 is SGDLS while CDR2 is YYNGEE. V is clipped by 4 bases and J by 8 bases, and the sequence between their germline boundaries is 30 bases long. The CDR3 runs 18 residues from the cysteine to the phenylalanine. Here the CDR3 DNA is all that survives: 54 bases in frame from base 1. This receptor was identified in an elderly woman in good health. The chain is assembled from TRBV9 and TRBJ1-2; the D gene cannot be named for sure. The sample was blood. The encoded CDR3 is CASSSSLAVSRAPGGYTF. The DNA sequence is as follows: TGTGCCAGCAGCTCAAGCCTGGCAGTGTCCCGCGCTCCTGGCGGCTACACCTTC.